Listed here are 25 T cell receptor beta chains from one sample, sequenced in a study of cytomegalovirus exposure and HLA in healthy donors. The PCR employed 60 Vbeta primers together with 13 Jbeta primers. Measured with immunoSEQ multiplex PCR; TCRdb has only the in-frame clones, and not every one. The table shows 100,000 to 150,000 clones, with 75% to 85% occurring only once. What was sequenced was PBMCs. Source of these receptors: a man aged 25-40 years in good health and CMV-seropositive.

V usage is TRBV18 and J usage is TRBJ1-4; 10 bases map to TRBD1. The V and J ends lost 6 bases and 6 bases, in that order; junction bases with no gene match: 31. The CDR3 extends over 23 amino acids. The germline gives CDR1 KGHSH, CDR2 LQKENI. CDR3 amino acids: CASSHNYVTGGPVGVRRYEKLFF. The CDR3 DNA is TGTGCCAGCTCGCATAACTACGTGACAGGGGGCCCCGTCGGTGTACGTAGATATGAAAAACTGTTTTTT.

The chain carries TRBV29-1 and TRBJ2-7; 12 bases match TRBD1. Germline assignment: CDR1 SQVTM and CDR2 ANQGSEA. The CDR3 runs to 14 residues. V dropped 6 bases and J dropped 7; count of bases not matched to a gene: 10. The CDR3 reads CSVETGQGAFEQYF. Written as DNA, the CDR3 is TGCAGCGTGGAAACGGGACAGGGGGCGTTTGAGCAGTACTTC.

The chain recombines TRBV10-3 with TRBJ2-7; D may be TRBD1 (5 bases). Germline V gene lookup returns CDR1 ENHRY and CDR2 SYGVKD. Between the trimmed V and J ends, which lost 2 bases and 3 bases, there was a span of 14 bases. The CDR3 contains 15 residues. The CDR3 region has the DNA TGTGCCATCAGTGAGGGCCAAGGACATATCTACGAGCAGTACTTC. This codes for CAISEGQGHIYEQYF.

The V gene is TRBV30, the J gene TRBJ1-2; the D is unclear. CDR1 is GTSNPN and CDR2 is SVGIG in the germline V gene (reference sequence). The CDR3 length is 13 residues. V shed 2 bases and J shed 0 bases, with 7 bases lying between them. The CDR3 sequence: CAWSTVANYGYTF. The CDR3 DNA reads TGTGCCTGGAGTACAGTCGCTAACTATGGCTACACCTTC.

The chain uses TRBV5-1 and TRBJ2-7, with 14 bases lining up with TRBD2. With V trimmed by 3 bases and J by 11 bases, 7 bases remained unmatched. The CDR3 runs to 14 residues. Germline loops: CDR1 SGHRS, CDR2 YFSETQ. The CDR3 DNA reads TGCGCCAGCAGCTCAGGGACTAGCGGGGGCCGGGAGTACTTC. Protein sequence: CASSSGTSGGREYF.

The chain carries TRBV18 and TRBJ1-1; 8 bases map to TRBD1. The CDR3 runs 15 residues. V shed 1 base and J 4 bases; nucleotides not matched to a gene: 5. The V gene's germline CDR1 is KGHSH and CDR2 LQKENI. Written as DNA, the CDR3 is TGTGCCAGCTCACCACTTCAGGGGGCGACCACTGAAGCTTTCTTT. Translated: CASSPLQGATTEAFF.

The V gene is TRBV5-1, the J gene TRBJ2-1; 10 bases align to TRBD1. The CDR3 has 17 amino acids. Unmatched junction bases numbered 12, after V lost 4 bases and J lost 5 bases. The germline gives CDR1 SGHRS, CDR2 YFSETQ. CDR3 coding DNA: TGCGCCAGCAGCGGGGACAGGGGCATCAATCGGGACAATGAGCAGTTCTTC. This codes for CASSGDRGINRDNEQFF.

The V and J genes are TRBV7-9 and TRBJ1-4; D perhaps matches TRBD1 (6 bases). CDR1 SEHNR and CDR2 FQNEAQ come from the germline V gene (reference sequence). The CDR3 contains 15 residues. Trimming stripped 5 bases from V and 4 bases from J, with 14 bases between. CDR3 nucleotides: TGTGCCAGCAGCATCCCTGACAGGATTAATGAAAAACTGTTTTTT. Encoded protein: CASSIPDRINEKLFF.

This clone is a singleton in its sample. DNA of the CDR3: TGTGCCAGTAGTATAGCCCCCGACAGGAAATTCAACGAGCAGTACTTC. Translated: CASSIAPDRKFNEQYF. The rearrangement uses TRBV19 and TRBJ2-7, with a weak D call TRBD1 (6 bases). Trimming left V 1 base short and J 5 bases short, with 18 bases between. The CDR3 is 16 amino acids. Per germline, CDR1 LNHDA and CDR2 SQIVND (reference sequence).

This chain uses TRBV7-3 with TRBJ2-7, with 9 nucleotides matching TRBD2. This CDR3 comprises 16 residues. The J segment lost 0 bases and the V segment lost 3 bases, leaving 6 bases of the junction unmatched. Germline V gives CDR1 SGHTA, CDR2 FQGTGA. CDR3 amino acids: CASSLRGGPLSYEQYF. The CDR3, as DNA: TGTGCCAGCAGCTTGCGGGGGGGCCCCCTCTCCTACGAGCAGTACTTC.

J is TRBJ2-2 and V is TRBV19, with a weak D call TRBD2 (5 bases). Trimming cost V 7 bases and J 1 base, with 7 bases left between them. This CDR3 region has 13 residues. Germline CDR1 is LNHDA and CDR2 is SQIVND (reference sequence). This CDR3 is CASTRGNTGELFF. The CDR3 bases are TGTGCCAGTACCCGGGGGAACACCGGGGAGCTGTTTTTT.

The chain combines TRBV2 with TRBJ1-6, with D hard to call. Trimming shortened V by 5 bases and J by 0 bases, and 11 bases separated the two germline ends. The CDR3 sequence is 16 residues long. Germline V CDR1 and CDR2: SNHLY, FYNNEI. This CDR3 is CASSSTESSYNSPLHF. The CDR3 nucleotides read TGTGCCAGCAGTTCCACAGAGAGCTCCTATAATTCACCCCTCCACTTT. Supplemented by reference TRBV2 and TRBJ1-6, the full variable domain reads EPEVTQTPSHQVTQMGQEVILRCVPISNHLYFYWYRQILGQKVEFLVSFYNNEISEKSEIFDDQFSVERPDGSNFTLKIRSTKLEDSAMYFCASSSTESSYNSPLHFGNGTRLTVT.

This clone was picked up one time. The chain is built from TRBV5-6 and TRBJ2-5, with no clear D. CDR1 SGHDT and CDR2 YYEEEE come from the germline V gene. V shed 0 bases and J shed 2 bases, with 17 bases lying between them. There are 17 residues in the CDR3. CDR3 amino acids: CASSLDWWSGEQETQYF. CDR3 DNA sequence: TGTGCCAGCAGCTTGGATTGGTGGAGTGGAGAGCAAGAGACCCAGTACTTC.

The chain recombines TRBV19 with TRBJ1-6; no definite D call. The CDR3 is 15 residues long. V lost 7 bases, J lost 7 bases, and 17 bases lay in between. The V gene's germline CDR1 is LNHDA and CDR2 SQIVND (reference sequence). CDR3 DNA sequence: TGTGCCAGTAATCCCAGTGCAGGTCGGAATTCACCCCTCCACTTT. It specifies CASNPSAGRNSPLHF.

The V and J genes are TRBV10-3 and TRBJ1-6, with D tentatively TRBD1 (5 bases). This CDR3 is 14 amino acids long. The V end lost 4 bases, the J end lost 5 bases, and 9 bases lay between the germline ends. From germline, CDR1 is ENHRY and CDR2 SYGVKD. The CDR3 sequence is CAISVAGNNSPLHF. CDR3 nucleotides: TGTGCCATCAGTGTAGCAGGGAATAATTCACCCCTCCACTTT.

J is TRBJ1-1 and V is TRBV6-5, with D unresolved. From germline, CDR1 is MNHEY and CDR2 SVGAGI. This CDR3 comprises 13 residues. Between the trimmed V and J ends, which lost 2 bases and 1 base, there was a span of 5 bases. CDR3 amino acids: CASSYTANTEAFF. The CDR3 DNA reads as TGTGCCAGCAGTTACACAGCGAACACTGAAGCTTTCTTT.

This clone was found a few times. The identical CDR3 is also encoded by other nucleotide sequences in the sample. The rearrangement uses TRBV6-5 and TRBJ2-7; 10 nucleotides align to TRBD1. Germline assignment: CDR1 MNHEY and CDR2 SVGAGI. This CDR3 region has 14 residues. V lost 5 bases, J lost 1 base, and 2 bases stayed unmatched. The CDR3 DNA sequence: TGTGCCAGCAGTAGGGACAGGGGTTCCTACGAGCAGTACTTC. Its protein product is CASSRDRGSYEQYF.

Only one count was recorded for this clone. The chain has TRBV29-1 and TRBJ1-1; no clear D. The CDR3 is 11 residues long. V lost 2 bases and J lost 9, with 10 bases in between. Looked up from germline, CDR1 is SQVTM and CDR2 is ANQGSEA. As DNA, the CDR3 is TGCAGCGTTGAAATGCTGAGGAAAGCTTTCTTT. It translates to CSVEMLRKAFF.

This chain connects TRBV5-6 to TRBJ2-3; D may be TRBD1 (8 bases). This CDR3 comprises 15 residues. V was clipped by 4 bases and J by 3 bases, with 15 bases between them. Germline V lookup: CDR1 SGHDT, CDR2 YYEEEE. The CDR3 protein is CASSLQGGITDTQYF. The CDR3 region has the DNA TGTGCCAGCAGCCTACAGGGGGGGATTACAGATACGCAGTATTTT.

The rearrangement links TRBV10-1 to TRBJ1-6; TRBD1 matches 11 bases. The V gene end was trimmed by 4 bases and the J gene end by 13 bases; junction bases not matched to a gene: 3. The CDR3 has 13 residues. CDR1 is WNHNN, CDR2 SYGVQD, per germline (reference sequence). In DNA, the CDR3 is TGCGCCAGCAGTGCGGACAGGGGGCGGCCCCTCCACTTT. Protein: CASSADRGRPLHF.

This chain connects TRBV18 to TRBJ1-2; possibly TRBD1 for D (5 bases). CDR1 is KGHSH and CDR2 is LQKENI in the germline V gene. Between the trimmed V and J ends, which lost 2 bases and 4 bases, there was a span of 8 bases. CDR3 length: 13 amino acids. CDR3 DNA: TGTGCCAGCTCACCAGAACAGGTCTATGGCTACACCTTC. Encoded protein: CASSPEQVYGYTF. The whole variable domain, remainder taken from reference TRBV18 and TRBJ1-2, is NAGVMQNPRHLVRRRGQEARLRCSPMKGHSHVYWYRQLPEEGLKFMVYLQKENIIDESGMPKERFSAEFPKEGPSILRIQQVVRGDSAAYFCASSPEQVYGYTFGSGTRLTVV.

This clone was seen more than once but under ten times. The chain recombines TRBV6-5 with TRBJ1-2; D remains ambiguous. V shed 10 bases and J shed 1 base, with 13 bases lying between them. CDR1 is MNHEY, CDR2 SVGAGI, per germline. CDR3 size: 13 residues. Here the CDR3 reads CATELSLNYGYTF. The CDR3 bases are TGTGCCACTGAACTGAGTCTTAACTATGGCTACACCTTC.

The chain combines TRBV5-1 with TRBJ2-3; tentatively, D is TRBD1 (6 bases). Trimming left V 0 bases short and J 6 bases short, with 8 bases between. CDR1 is SGHRS and CDR2 is YFSETQ in the germline V gene. The CDR3 sequence is 13 residues long. The CDR3 DNA follows: TGCGCCAGCAGCTTGGGGGGGCCGGATACGCAGTATTTT. Encoded protein: CASSLGGPDTQYF. Based on the CDR3 plus reference TRBV5-1 and TRBJ2-3, the full variable domain is KAGVTQTPRYLIKTRGQQVTLSCSPISGHRSVSWYQQTPGQGLQFLFEYFSETQRNKGNFPGRFSGRQFSNSRSEMNVSTLELGDSALYLCASSLGGPDTQYFGPGTRLTVL.

The V call is TRBV27, the J call TRBJ1-1; TRBD1 matches at 7 bases. Germline V CDR1 and CDR2: MNHEY, SMNVEV (reference sequence). The CDR3 length is 15 residues. Trimming cost V 2 bases and J 5 bases; bases outside gene matches: 8. CDR3 DNA sequence: TGTGCCAGCAGTTTACTTAAGGGGGGACAGACTGAAGCTTTCTTT. Translating it yields CASSLLKGGQTEAFF.

This clone occurred once. Other DNA variants within this sample encode the same CDR3. CDR3 nucleotide sequence: TGCGCCAGCAGCTTGGCCGGCACAGATACGCAGTATTTT. Protein: CASSLAGTDTQYF. This chain connects TRBV5-1 to TRBJ2-3, with D unresolved. Trimming took off 0 bases at V and 1 base at J, with 3 bases between the two ends. CDR3 size: 13 residues. Germline CDR1 SGHRS, CDR2 YFSETQ.